This T cell receptor (beta chain) was sequenced during a study of T cells after yellow fever vaccination. The sample holds a few counts of this clonotype. The authors made TCR cDNA by 5'RACE template switching, adding a universal primer site and UMIs. TCRdb reanalysed the 5' RACE reads using MiXCR and keeps one entry per CDR3 protein. Here the sample spans some 320,000 distinct CDR3 sequences, over 4% being singletons. CDR1 and CDR2 (germline): ENHRY, SYGVKD. CDR3 size: 17 residues. Trimming at V came to 0 bases and at J to 5 bases, leaving 10 bases not matched to a gene. Sequencing used PBMCs, obtained 5 days after the yellow fever booster vaccination. This TCR was sampled from a man aged 18 to 30 who received the YFV17D yellow fever vaccine. This sequence joins TRBV10-3 and TRBJ2-7, with 10 nucleotides matching TRBD2. DNA for the CDR3: TGTGCCATCAGTGAGTCGGGTAGCGGGGGGCCAAGCCACGAGCAGTACGTC. Translating gives CAISESGSGGPSHEQYV.